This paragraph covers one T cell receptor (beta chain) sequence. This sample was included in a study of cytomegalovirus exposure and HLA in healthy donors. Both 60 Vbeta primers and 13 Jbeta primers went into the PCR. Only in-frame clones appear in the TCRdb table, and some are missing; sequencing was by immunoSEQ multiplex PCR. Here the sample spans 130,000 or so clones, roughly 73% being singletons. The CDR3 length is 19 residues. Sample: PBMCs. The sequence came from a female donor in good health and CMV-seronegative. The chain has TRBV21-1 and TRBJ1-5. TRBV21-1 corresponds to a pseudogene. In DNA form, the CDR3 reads TGTGCCAGCAGCCCACGGGGGGTTCTCATCCAAAAGGGCAATCAGCCCCAGCATTTT. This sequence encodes CASSPRGVLIQKGNQPQHF.